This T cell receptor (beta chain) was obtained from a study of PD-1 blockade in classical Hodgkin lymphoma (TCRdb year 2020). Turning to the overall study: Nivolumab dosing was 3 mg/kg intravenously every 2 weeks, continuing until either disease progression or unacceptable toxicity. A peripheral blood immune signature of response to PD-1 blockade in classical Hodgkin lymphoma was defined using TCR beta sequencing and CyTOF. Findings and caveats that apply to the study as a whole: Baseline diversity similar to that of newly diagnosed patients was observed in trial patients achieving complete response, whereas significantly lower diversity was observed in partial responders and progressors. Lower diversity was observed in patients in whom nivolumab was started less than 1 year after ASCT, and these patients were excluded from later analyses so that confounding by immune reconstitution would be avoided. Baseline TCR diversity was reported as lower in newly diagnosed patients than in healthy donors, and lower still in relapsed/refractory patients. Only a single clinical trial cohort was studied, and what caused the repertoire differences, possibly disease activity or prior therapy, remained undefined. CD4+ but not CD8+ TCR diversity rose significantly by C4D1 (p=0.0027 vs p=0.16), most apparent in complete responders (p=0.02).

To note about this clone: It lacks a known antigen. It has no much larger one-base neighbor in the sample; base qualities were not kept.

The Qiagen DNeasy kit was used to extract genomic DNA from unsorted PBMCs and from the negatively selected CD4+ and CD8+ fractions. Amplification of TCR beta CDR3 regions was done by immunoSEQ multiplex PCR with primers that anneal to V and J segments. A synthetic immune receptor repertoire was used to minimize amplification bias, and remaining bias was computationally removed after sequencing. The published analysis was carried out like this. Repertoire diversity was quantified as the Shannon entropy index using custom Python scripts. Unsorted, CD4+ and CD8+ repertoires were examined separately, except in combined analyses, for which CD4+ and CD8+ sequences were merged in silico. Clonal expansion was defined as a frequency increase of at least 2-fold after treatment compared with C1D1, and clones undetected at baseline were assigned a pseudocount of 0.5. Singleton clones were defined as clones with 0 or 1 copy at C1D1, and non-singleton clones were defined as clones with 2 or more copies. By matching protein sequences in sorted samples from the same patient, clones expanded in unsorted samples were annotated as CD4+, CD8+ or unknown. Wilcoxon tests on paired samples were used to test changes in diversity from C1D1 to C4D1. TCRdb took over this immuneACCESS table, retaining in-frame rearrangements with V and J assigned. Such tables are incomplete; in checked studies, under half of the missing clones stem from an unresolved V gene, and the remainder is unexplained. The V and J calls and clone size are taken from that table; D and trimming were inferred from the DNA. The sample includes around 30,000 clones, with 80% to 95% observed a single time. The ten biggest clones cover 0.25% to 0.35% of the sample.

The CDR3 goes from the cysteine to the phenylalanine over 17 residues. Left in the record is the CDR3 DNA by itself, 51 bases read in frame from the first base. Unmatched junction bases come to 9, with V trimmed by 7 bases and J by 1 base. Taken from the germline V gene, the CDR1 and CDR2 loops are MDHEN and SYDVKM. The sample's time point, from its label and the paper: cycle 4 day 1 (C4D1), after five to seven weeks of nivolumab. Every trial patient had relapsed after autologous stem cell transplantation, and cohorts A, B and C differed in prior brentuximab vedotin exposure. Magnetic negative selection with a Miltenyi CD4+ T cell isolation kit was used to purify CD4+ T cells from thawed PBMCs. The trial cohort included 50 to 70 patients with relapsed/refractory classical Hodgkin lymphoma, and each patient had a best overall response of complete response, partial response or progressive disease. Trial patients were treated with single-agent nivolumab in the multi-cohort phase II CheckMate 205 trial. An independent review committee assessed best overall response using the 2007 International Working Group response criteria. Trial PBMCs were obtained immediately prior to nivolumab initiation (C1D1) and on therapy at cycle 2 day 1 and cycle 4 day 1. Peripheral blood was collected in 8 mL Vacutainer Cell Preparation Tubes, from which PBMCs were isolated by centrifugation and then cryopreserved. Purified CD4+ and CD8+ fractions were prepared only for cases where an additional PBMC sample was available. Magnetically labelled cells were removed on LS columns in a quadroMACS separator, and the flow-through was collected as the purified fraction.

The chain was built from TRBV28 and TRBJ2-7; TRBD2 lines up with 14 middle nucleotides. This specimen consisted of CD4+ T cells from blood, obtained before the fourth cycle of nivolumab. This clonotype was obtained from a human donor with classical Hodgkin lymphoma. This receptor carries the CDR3 CASTSGTSGSWSYEQYF. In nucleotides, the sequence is TGTGCCAGCACCTCCGGGACTAGCGGGAGTTGGTCCTACGAGCAGTACTTC.